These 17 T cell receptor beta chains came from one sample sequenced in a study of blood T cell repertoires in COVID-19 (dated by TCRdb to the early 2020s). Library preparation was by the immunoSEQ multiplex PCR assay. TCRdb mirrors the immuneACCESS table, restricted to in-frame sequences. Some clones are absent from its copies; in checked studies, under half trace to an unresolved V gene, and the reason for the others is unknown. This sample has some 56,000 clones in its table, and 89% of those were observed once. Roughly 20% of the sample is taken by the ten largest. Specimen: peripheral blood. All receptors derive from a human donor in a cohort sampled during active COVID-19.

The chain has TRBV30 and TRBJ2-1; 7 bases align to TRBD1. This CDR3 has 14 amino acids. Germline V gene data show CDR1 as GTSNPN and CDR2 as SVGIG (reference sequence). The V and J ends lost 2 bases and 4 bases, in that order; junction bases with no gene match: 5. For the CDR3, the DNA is TGTGCCTGGAGTTGGGGACAGCAGTACAATGAGCAGTTCTTC. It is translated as CAWSWGQQYNEQFF. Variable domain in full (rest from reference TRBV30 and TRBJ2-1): SQTIHQWPATLVQPVGSPLSLECTVEGTSNPNLYWYRQAAGRGLQLLFYSVGIGQISSEVPQNLSASRPQDRQFILSSKKLLLSDSGFYLCAWSWGQQYNEQFFGPGTRLTVL.

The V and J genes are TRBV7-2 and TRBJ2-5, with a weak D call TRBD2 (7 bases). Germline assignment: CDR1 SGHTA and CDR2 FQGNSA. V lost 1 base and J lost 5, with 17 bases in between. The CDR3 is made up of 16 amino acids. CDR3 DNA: TGTGCCAGCAGCTTAGAAGGGAGGGGGGCGCGGGAGACCCAGTACTTC. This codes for CASSLEGRGARETQYF.

CDR3 in amino acids: CASSTLAGRGYGYTF. In DNA form, the CDR3 reads TGTGCCAGCAGCACATTGGCAGGAAGGGGCTATGGCTACACCTTC. The chain links TRBV28 to TRBJ1-2; D possibly corresponds to TRBD1 (5 bases). CDR1 is MDHEN, CDR2 SYDVKM, per germline. Between the trimmed V and J ends, which lost 6 bases and 4 bases, there was a span of 18 bases. The CDR3 covers 15 residues.

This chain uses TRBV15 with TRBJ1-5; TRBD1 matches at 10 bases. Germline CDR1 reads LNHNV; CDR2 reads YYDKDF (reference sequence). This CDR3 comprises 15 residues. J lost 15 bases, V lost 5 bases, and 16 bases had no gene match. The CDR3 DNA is TGTGCCACCAGCGAGGTCGCAGACAGGGGGCGGGTCTGGCATTTT. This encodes CATSEVADRGRVWHF.

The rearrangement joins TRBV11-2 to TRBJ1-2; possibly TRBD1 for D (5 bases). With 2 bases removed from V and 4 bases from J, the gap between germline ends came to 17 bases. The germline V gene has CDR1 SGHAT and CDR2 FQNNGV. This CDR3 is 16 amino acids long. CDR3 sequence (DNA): TGTGCCAGCAGCTTACCCGGGGGAGGGCGTGGCTATGGCTACACCTTC. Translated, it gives CASSLPGGGRGYGYTF.

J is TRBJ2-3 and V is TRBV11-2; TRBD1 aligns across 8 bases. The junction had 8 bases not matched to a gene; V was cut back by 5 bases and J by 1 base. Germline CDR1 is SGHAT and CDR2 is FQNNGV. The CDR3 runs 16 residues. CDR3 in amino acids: CASSERQGWGTDTQYF. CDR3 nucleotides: TGTGCCAGCAGCGAAAGACAGGGGTGGGGCACAGATACGCAGTATTTT.

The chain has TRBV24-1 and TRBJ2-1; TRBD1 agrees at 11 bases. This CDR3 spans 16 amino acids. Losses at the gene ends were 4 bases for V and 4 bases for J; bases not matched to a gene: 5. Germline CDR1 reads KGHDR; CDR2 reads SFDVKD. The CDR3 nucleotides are TGTGCCACCAGTGACACACGGGACAGGGGGTACAATGAGCAGTTCTTC. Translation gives CATSDTRDRGYNEQFF.

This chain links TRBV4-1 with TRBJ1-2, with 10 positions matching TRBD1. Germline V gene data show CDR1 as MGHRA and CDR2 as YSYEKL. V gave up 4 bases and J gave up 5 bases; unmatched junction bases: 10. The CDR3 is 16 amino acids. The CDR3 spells CASSPQTDRGGYGYTF. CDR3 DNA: TGCGCCAGCAGCCCTCAAACGGACAGGGGGGGGTATGGCTACACCTTC.

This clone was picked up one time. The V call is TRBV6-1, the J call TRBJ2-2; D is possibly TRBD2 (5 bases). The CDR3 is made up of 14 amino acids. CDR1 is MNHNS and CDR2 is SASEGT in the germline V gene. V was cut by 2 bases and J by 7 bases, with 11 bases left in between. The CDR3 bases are TGTGCCAGCAGTGAACAGAGGGTGAGCGGGGAGCTGTTTTTT. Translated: CASSEQRVSGELFF.

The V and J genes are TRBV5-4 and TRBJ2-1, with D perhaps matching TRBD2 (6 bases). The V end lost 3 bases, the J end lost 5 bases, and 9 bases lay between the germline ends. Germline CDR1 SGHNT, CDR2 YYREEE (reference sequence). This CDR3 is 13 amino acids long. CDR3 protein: CASSWDSNNEQFF. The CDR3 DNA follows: TGTGCCAGCAGCTGGGACTCGAACAATGAGCAGTTCTTC.

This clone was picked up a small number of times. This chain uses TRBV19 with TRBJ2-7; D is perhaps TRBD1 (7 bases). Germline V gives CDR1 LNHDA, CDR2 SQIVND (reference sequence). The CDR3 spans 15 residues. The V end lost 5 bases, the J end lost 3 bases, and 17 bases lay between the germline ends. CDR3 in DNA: TGTGCCAGTAGTCTCCGACAGGGAGGCCTCTACGAGCAGTACTTC. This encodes CASSLRQGGLYEQYF.

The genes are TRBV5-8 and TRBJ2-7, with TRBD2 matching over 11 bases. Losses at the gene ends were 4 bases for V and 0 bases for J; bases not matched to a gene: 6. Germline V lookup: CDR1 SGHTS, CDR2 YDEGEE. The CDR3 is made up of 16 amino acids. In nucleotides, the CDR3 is TGTGCCAGCAGCACCGGGACTAGCGGCCACTCCTACGAGCAGTACTTC. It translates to CASSTGTSGHSYEQYF. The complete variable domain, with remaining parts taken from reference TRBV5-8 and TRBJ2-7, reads EAGVTQSPTHLIKTRGQQATLRCSPISGHTSVYWYQQALGLGLQFLLWYDEGEERNRGNFPPRFSGRQFPNYSSELNVNALELEDSALYLCASSTGTSGHSYEQYFGPGTRLTVT.

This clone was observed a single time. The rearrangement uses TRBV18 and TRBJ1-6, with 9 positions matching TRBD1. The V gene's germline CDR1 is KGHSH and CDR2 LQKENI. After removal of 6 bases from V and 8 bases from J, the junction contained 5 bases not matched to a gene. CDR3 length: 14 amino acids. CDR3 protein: CASSPTGGDSPLHF. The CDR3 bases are TGTGCCAGCTCCCCCACAGGGGGCGATTCACCCCTCCACTTT.

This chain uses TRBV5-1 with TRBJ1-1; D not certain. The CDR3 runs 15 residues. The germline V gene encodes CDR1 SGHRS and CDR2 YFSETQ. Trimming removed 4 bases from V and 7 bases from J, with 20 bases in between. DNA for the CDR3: TGCGCCAGCAGCCCGGCCGTCGGGAGGGTGGGTGAAGCTTTCTTT. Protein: CASSPAVGRVGEAFF.

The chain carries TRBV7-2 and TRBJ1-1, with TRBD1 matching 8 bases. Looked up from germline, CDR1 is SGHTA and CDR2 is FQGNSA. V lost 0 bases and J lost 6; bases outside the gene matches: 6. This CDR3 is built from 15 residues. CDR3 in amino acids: CASSLASRGLSEAFF. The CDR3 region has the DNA TGTGCCAGCAGCTTAGCGTCCAGGGGGCTCTCTGAAGCTTTCTTT.

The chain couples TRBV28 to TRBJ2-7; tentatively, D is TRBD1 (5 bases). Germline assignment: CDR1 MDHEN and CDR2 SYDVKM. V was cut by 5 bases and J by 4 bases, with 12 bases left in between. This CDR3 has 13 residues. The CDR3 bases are TGTGCCAGCAGTGCAGGGTCGGTGTACGAGCAGTACTTC. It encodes CASSAGSVYEQYF.

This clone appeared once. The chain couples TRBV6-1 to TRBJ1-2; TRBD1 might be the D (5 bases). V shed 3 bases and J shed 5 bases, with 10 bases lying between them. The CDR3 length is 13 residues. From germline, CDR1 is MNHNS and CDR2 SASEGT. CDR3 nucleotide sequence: TGTGCCAGCAGTGAGCGGGGCGCGTATGGCTACACCTTC. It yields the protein CASSERGAYGYTF.